This T cell receptor (beta chain) was recovered during a study of blood T cell repertoires in COVID-19. Profiling relied on immunoSEQ multiplex PCR, and the TCRdb table lists in-frame clones only, not all of them. The repertoire has roughly 260,000 clones, about 91% of them found once; the top ten carry around 2.6%. The CDR3 sequence is 14 residues long. V lost 3 bases and J 2 bases, leaving 11 bases between the germline ends. The V gene's germline CDR1 is LNHDA and CDR2 SQIVND (reference sequence). The receptor comes from a person between 18 and 35 years old with COVID-19, enrolled during active disease. J is TRBJ2-7 and V is TRBV19; D uncertain. Specimen: peripheral blood. The CDR3 sequence: CASSMASPTYEQYF. The CDR3 DNA reads TGTGCCAGTAGTATGGCCAGTCCAACCTACGAGCAGTACTTC.